The entry below describes one T cell receptor (beta chain). V lost 1 base and J lost 5, with 8 bases in between. This CDR3 comprises 14 residues. CDR1 is MGHRA and CDR2 is YSYEKL in the germline V gene. The entry originates in a study of blood T cell repertoires in COVID-19. TCRdb's table, derived via immunoSEQ multiplex PCR, lists solely in-frame clones and lacks some. The profile covers roughly 450,000 clones, with roughly 88% appearing a single time and 0.55% to 0.75% taken by the ten largest. Sample: PBMCs or T cells enriched from blood (not recorded which). V is TRBV4-1 and J is TRBJ1-4; D is unclear. This clonotype originated in a man between 18 and 35 years old who had recovered from COVID-19. CDR3 sequence: CASSQGSQNEKLFF. The CDR3 bases are TGCGCCAGCAGCCAAGGGAGTCAGAATGAAAAACTGTTTTTT.